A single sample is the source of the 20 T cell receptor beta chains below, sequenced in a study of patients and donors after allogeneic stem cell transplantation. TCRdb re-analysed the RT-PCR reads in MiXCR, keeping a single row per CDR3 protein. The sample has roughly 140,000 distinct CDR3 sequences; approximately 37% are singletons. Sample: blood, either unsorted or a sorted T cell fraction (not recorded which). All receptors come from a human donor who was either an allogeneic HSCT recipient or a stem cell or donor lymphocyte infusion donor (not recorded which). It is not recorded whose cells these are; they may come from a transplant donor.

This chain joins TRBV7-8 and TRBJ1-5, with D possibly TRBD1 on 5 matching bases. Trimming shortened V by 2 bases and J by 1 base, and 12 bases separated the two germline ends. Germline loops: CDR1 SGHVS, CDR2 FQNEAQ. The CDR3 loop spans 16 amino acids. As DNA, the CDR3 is TGTGCCAGCAGCTTACAGGGAGGCAAGAGCAATCAGCCCCAGCATTTT. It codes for CASSLQGGKSNQPQHF.

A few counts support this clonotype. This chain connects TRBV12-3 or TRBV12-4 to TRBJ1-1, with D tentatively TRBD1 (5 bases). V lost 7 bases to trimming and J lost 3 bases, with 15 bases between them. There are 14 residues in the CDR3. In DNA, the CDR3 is TGTGCCAGCATCTCGGGGGGATCCCACACTGAAGCTTTCTTT. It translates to CASISGGSHTEAFF.

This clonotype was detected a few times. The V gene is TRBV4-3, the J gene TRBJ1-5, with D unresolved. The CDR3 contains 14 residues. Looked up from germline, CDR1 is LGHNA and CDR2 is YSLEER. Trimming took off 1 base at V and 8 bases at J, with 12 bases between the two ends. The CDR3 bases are TGCGCCAGCAGCCAAGTCCATCCGGGAGAGCCCCAGCATTTT. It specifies CASSQVHPGEPQHF.

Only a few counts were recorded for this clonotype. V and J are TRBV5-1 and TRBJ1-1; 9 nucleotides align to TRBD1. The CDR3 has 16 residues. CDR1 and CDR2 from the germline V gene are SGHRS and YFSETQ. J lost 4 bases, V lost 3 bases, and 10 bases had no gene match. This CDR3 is CASSWAGTGISTEAFF. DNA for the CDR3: TGCGCCAGCAGCTGGGCCGGGACAGGGATTAGCACTGAAGCTTTCTTT. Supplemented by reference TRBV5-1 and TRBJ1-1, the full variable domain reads KAGVTQTPRYLIKTRGQQVTLSCSPISGHRSVSWYQQTPGQGLQFLFEYFSETQRNKGNFPGRFSGRQFSNSRSEMNVSTLELGDSALYLCASSWAGTGISTEAFFGQGTRLTVV.

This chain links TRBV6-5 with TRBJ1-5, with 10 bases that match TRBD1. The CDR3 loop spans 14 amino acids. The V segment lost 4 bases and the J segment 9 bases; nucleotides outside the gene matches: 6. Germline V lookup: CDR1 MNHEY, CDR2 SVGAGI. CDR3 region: CASSSGQGRRPQHF. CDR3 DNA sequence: TGTGCCAGCAGTTCGGGACAGGGGCGCCGGCCCCAGCATTTT.

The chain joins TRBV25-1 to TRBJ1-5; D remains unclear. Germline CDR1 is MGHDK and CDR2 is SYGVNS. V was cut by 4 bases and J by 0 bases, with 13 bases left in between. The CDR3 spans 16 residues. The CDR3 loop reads CASSGAGRNSNQPQHF. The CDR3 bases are TGTGCCAGCAGTGGGGCGGGGAGAAATAGCAATCAGCCCCAGCATTTT. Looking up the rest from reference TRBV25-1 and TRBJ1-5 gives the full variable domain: EADIYQTPRYLVIGTGKKITLECSQTMGHDKMYWYQQDPGMELHLIHYSYGVNSTEKGDLSSESTVSRIRTEHFPLTLESARPSHTSQYLCASSGAGRNSNQPQHFGDGTRLSIL.

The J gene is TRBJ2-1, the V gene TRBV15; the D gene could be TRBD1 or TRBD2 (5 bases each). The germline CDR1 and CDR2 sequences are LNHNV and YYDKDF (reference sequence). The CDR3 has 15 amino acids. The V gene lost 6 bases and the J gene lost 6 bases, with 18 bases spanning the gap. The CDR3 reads CATSSGTPGSNEQFF. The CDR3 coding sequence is TGTGCCACCAGTTCGGGGACCCCGGGGAGCAATGAGCAGTTCTTC.

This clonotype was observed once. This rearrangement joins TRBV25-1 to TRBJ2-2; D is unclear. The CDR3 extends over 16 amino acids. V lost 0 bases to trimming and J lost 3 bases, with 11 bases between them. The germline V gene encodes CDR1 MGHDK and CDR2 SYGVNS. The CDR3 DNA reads TGTGCCAGCAGTGAATACCCTAGGATGGACACCGGGGAGCTGTTTTTT. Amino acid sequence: CASSEYPRMDTGELFF.

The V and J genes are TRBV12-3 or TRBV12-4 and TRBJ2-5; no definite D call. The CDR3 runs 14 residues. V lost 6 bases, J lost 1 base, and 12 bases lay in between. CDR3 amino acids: CASRPGSAQETQYF. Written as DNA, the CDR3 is TGTGCCAGCAGGCCCGGGTCAGCCCAAGAGACCCAGTACTTC.

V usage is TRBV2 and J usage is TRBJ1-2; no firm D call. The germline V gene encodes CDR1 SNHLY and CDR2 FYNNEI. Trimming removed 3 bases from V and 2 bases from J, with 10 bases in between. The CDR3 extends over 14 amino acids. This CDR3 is CASSEGRGNYGYTF. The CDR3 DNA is TGTGCCAGCAGTGAGGGTCGGGGAAACTATGGCTACACCTTC. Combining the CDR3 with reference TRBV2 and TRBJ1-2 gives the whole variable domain EPEVTQTPSHQVTQMGQEVILRCVPISNHLYFYWYRQILGQKVEFLVSFYNNEISEKSEIFDDQFSVERPDGSNFTLKIRSTKLEDSAMYFCASSEGRGNYGYTFGSGTRLTVV.

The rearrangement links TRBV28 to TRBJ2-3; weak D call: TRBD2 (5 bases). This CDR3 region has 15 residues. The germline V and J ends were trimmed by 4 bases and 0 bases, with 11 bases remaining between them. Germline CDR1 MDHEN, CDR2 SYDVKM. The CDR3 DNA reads TGTGCCAGCAGTTCCTTTGCGGGTAGCACAGATACGCAGTATTTT. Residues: CASSSFAGSTDTQYF.

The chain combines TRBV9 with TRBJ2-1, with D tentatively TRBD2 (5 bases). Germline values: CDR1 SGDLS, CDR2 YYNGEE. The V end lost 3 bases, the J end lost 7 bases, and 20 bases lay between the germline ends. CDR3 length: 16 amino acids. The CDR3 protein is CASSDSTAGGWNEQFF. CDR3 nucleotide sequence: TGTGCCAGCAGCGATTCAACAGCAGGAGGTTGGAATGAGCAGTTCTTC. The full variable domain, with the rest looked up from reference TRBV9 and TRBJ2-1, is DSGVTQTPKHLITATGQRVTLRCSPRSGDLSVYWYQQSLDQGLQFLIQYYNGEERAKGNILERFSAQQFPDLHSELNLSSLELGDSALYFCASSDSTAGGWNEQFFGPGTRLTVL.

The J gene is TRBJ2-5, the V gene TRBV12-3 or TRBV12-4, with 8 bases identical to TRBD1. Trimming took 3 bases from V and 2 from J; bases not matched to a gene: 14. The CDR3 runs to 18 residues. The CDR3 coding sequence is TGTGCCAGCAGTTTTAATTTTCCCGGGACAGGAACTCAAGAGACCCAGTACTTC. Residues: CASSFNFPGTGTQETQYF.

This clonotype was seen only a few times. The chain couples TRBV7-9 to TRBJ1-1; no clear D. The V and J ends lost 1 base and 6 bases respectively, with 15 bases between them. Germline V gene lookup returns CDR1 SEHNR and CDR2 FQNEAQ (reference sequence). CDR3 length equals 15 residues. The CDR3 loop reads CASSLEAGRRAEAFF. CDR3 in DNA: TGTGCCAGCAGCTTAGAGGCCGGACGAAGGGCTGAAGCTTTCTTT.

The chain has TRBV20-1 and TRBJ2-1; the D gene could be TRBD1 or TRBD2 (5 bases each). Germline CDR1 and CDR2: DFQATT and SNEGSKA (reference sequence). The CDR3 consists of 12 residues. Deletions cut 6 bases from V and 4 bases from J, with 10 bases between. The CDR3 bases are TGCAGTGCAGGGGACGGGTACAATGAGCAGTTCTTC. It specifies CSAGDGYNEQFF.

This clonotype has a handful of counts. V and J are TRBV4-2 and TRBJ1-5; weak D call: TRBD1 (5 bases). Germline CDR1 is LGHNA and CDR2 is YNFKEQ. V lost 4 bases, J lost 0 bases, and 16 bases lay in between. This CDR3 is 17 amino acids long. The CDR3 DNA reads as TGTGCCAGCAGCCGGGACCTGGGGGAGGGTAGCAATCAGCCCCAGCATTTT. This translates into CASSRDLGEGSNQPQHF.

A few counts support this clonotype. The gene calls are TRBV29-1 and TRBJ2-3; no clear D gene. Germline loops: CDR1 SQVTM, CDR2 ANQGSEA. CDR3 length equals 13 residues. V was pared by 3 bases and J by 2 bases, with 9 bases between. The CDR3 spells CSVEYRTTDTQYF. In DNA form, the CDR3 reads TGCAGCGTTGAGTACCGTACCACAGATACGCAGTATTTT.

CDR3 coding DNA: TGTGCCAGTAGTACGGACAGCTATGAAGCTTTCTTT. Its protein is CASSTDSYEAFF. V and J are TRBV19 and TRBJ1-1; tentative D call: TRBD1 (6 bases). Germline CDR1 is LNHDA and CDR2 is SQIVND (reference sequence). This CDR3 is 12 amino acids long. The V gene lost 4 bases and the J gene lost 7 bases, with 10 bases spanning the gap.

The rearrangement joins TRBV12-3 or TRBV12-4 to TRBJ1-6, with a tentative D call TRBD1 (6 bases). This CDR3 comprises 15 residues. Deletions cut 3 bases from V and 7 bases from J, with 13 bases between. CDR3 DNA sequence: TGTGCCAGCAGTTTGAAGGGGGTTCGGAATTCACCCCTCCACTTT. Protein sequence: CASSLKGVRNSPLHF.

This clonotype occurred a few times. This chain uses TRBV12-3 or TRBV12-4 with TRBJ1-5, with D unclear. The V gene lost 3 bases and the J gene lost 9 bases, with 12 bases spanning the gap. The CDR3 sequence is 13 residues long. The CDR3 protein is CASSFPGLGPQHF. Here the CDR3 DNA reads TGTGCCAGCAGTTTCCCGGGATTAGGGCCCCAGCATTTT.